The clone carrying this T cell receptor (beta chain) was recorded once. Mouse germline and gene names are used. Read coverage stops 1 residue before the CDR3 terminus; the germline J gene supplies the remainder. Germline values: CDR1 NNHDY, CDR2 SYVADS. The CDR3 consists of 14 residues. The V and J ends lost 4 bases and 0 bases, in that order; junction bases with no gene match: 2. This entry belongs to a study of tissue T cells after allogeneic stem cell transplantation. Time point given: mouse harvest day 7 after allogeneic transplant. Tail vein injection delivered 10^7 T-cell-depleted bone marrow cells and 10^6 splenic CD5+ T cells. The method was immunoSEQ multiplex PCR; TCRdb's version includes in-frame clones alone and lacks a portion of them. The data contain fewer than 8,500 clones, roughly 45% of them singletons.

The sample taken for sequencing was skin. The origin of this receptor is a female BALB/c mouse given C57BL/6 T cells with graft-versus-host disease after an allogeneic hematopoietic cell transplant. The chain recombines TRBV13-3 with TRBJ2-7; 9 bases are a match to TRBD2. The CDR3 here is CASSYWGDSYEQYF. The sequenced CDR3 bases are TGTGCCAGCAGTTACTGGGGGGACTCCTATGAACAGTAC.